Reported below is one T cell receptor (beta chain). In this sample, this clone turned up once. What antigen it recognizes has not been identified. It has no much larger one-base neighbor in the sample; base qualities were not kept. The sample is drawn from a study of Ad26.COV2.S vaccination and SARS-CoV-2 variants (TCRdb year 2021). About the full investigation: Vaccine-arm donors were drawn from COV1001, a multicentre, randomized, double-blind, placebo-controlled phase I-IIa trial of Ad26.COV2.S in healthy adults. Trial participants were randomized into five groups of five, in which low-dose or high-dose Ad26.COV2.S was given once or twice, or placebo was given on both occasions. A total of roughly 30 samples were included in the TCR-sequenced set, comprising around 19 Ad26.COV2.S vaccine recipients, 5 placebo recipients and 8 SARS-CoV-2 convalescent individuals. TCRbeta repertoire sequencing served as the tool for gauging how specific and how broad the SARS-CoV-2-reactive T cell receptors were following Ad26.COV2.S vaccination. Investigators remained blinded to trial group allocation during experiments and outcome assessment. Ad26.COV2.S was administered intramuscularly at 5 x 10^10 or 1 x 10^11 viral particles, either as a single shot or as two shots given 56 days apart. Study-wide findings and limitations: Comparable non-spike TCR breadth was observed between vaccine and placebo recipients, consistent with only spike being contained in the vaccine. After vaccination, spike-specific CD8+ and CD4+ T cell responses were reported to show substantial breadth. The study was not powered for comparison of responses between vaccine doses or regimens. According to the authors, total T cell responses may have been underestimated by the TCR breadth and depth analyses. Compared with placebo recipients, Ad26.COV2.S recipients showed higher spike-specific TCR breadth (P = 0.0014).

The treatment or condition label, as the study defines it: roughly 18 received Ad26.COV2.S at low or high dose, single or two shots; 5 received placebo; per-sample allocation not given. Repertoires of vaccine and placebo recipients were sequenced from samples taken on day 63 after the first injection. Between 29 July and 7 August 2020, Cohort 1b enrolled about 27 adults aged 18-55 years at one site in Boston, USA. Ad26.COV2.S was a replication-incompetent adenovirus type 26 vector that expressed a prefusion-stabilized SARS-CoV-2 spike protein derived from the original Wuhan strain. The immunoSEQ Assay was the method used to sequence TCRbeta CDR3 regions. After extraction, genomic DNA underwent amplification by bias-controlled multiplex PCR, followed by high-throughput sequencing. The original methods were these. To quantify the absolute abundance of every unique TCRbeta CDR3 region, sequences were collapsed and filtered. T cell fraction was estimated by normalizing TCRbeta template counts to usable DNA, with usable DNA measured through amplification of reference genes found in all nucleated cells. Repertoire TCRs were annotated as SARS-CoV-2-specific when V gene, CDR3 amino acid sequence and J gene were exactly matched to a known reactive TCR set. The reference SARS-CoV-2 TCR set was derived from MIRA and filtered for enrichment in COVID-19-positive ImmuneCODE repertoires, a step that removed public or cross-reactive TCRs. Based on the MIRA antigens, annotated TCRs were further analysed at the level of specific ORF or position within ORF. Depth was the summed frequency of annotated unique rearrangements, while breadth was defined as annotated unique rearrangements over total unique productive rearrangements. Group comparisons of TCR breadth used two-sided Wilcoxon rank-sum tests. TCRdb took this table from immuneACCESS and kept in-frame rearrangements with V and J called. Such tables lack part of the clones; where checked against another copy, unresolved V genes explain under half of the gap, and the rest is unexplained. V and J calls and clone size are as listed in that table; D and trimming were resolved from the DNA. This sample has roughly 380,000 clones in its table, and 80% to 90% of those were observed once. Roughly 3.2% of the sample belongs to the ten largest clones.

The sequences come from peripheral blood, collected in a trial of Ad26.COV2.S vaccine versus placebo. The receptor was isolated from a person aged 18 to 59 who received the Ad26.COV2.S COVID-19 vaccine or a placebo.

The nucleotide sequence reads as follows: TGTGCCAGCAGCCCAATGCGGGGGGGCTTAGATGAGCAGTTCTTC. Translated, it gives CASSPMRGGLDEQFF. The sequence is built from TRBV11-2 and TRBJ2-1, with 9 bases matching TRBD2. The CDR3 covers 15 residues, taking in both the cysteine and the phenylalanine. This entry keeps only the CDR3 DNA: 45 bases, framed from base 1. V lost 5 bases and J lost 8 bases, and the count of bases not matched to a germline gene is 10. CDR1 and CDR2 (SGHAT, FQNNGV) derive from the germline V gene.